One sample yielded the 26 T cell receptor beta chains listed below, sequenced in a study of tumor and adjacent non-tumor tissue in lung cancer. The library came from three nested PCR rounds adapted from ARM-PCR protocols. TCRdb re-derived calls from the multiplex PCR reads in MiXCR, one entry per CDR3 protein. Among approximately 150,000 distinct CDR3 sequences listed, around 66% were seen once. This sample's RNA came from whole unsorted tissue. The specimen sequenced was lung tumor tissue. These receptors were obtained from a man aged 55-75 years with small cell lung cancer.

This chain uses TRBV7-3 with TRBJ2-7; TRBD1 aligns across 7 bases. This CDR3 region has 13 residues. V dropped 4 bases and J dropped 5; count of bases not matched to a gene: 5. The germline gives CDR1 SGHTA, CDR2 FQGTGA. CDR3 sequence (DNA): TGTGCCAGCAGCTCCGTACAGGGGAACGAGCAGTACTTC. It translates to CASSSVQGNEQYF.

This sequence joins TRBV6-6 and TRBJ1-2; D is unclear. The CDR3 sequence is 13 residues long. V shed 8 bases and J shed 4 bases, with 14 bases lying between them. Germline CDR1 reads MNHNY; CDR2 reads SVGAGI (reference sequence). In DNA, the CDR3 is TGTGCCAGCTTAAGGACGTCTACCTATGGCTACACCTTC. Residues: CASLRTSTYGYTF.

Notes on this clonotype: A read error may produce the germline difference seen at one junction end. The chain uses TRBV6-5 and TRBJ2-1, with 8 bases fitting TRBD1. The V gene's germline CDR1 is MNHEY and CDR2 SVGAGI. This CDR3 region has 14 residues. For the CDR3, the DNA is TGTGCAAGCGGTCGACAGGGGTCCTACAATGAGCAGATCTTC. Its translation is CASGRQGSYNEQIF.

This clonotype was found a few times. A read error may explain this, as a much larger clone is one base away. This chain connects TRBV11-2 to TRBJ1-6; the D gene is possibly TRBD1 (5 bases). The CDR3 contains 14 residues. Germline assignment: CDR1 SGHAT and CDR2 FQNNGV. Trimming removed 3 bases at V and 10 bases at J, with 13 bases between. CDR3 protein: CASSFPKGWSPLHF. The CDR3 DNA is TGTGCCAGCAGCTTCCCCAAGGGGTGGTCACCCCTCCACTTT.

The CDR3 protein is CSARVWLAGAGAETQYF. CDR3 coding DNA: TGCAGTGCTAGAGTGTGGCTAGCGGGAGCAGGGGCAGAGACCCAGTACTTC. The chain uses TRBV20-1 and TRBJ2-5, with TRBD2 matching 10 bases. Germline V gene data show CDR1 as DFQATT and CDR2 as SNEGSKA (reference sequence). V trimming: 1 base; J trimming: 4 bases; junction bases outside the gene matches: 12. The CDR3 loop spans 17 amino acids.

The V call is TRBV6-5, the J call TRBJ2-7, with 7 nucleotides matching TRBD1. The CDR3 covers 15 residues. Per germline, CDR1 MNHEY and CDR2 SVGAGI. J was trimmed by 6 bases and V by 4 bases; bases with no gene match: 12. DNA of the CDR3: TGTGCCAGCAGTTCCGCGACAGGGCGGATTGCCGAGCAGTACTTC. It encodes CASSSATGRIAEQYF.

About this clonotype: This may be a read error: a much more frequent sequence differs by one nucleotide. The chain carries TRBV11-3 and TRBJ2-3, with a weak D call TRBD1 (6 bases). The CDR3 extends over 15 amino acids. Germline CDR1 and CDR2: SGHNT and YENEEA. The CDR3 DNA is TGTGCCAGCAGCCCAGGGGCGGGTAGCATAGATACGCAGTATTTT. It specifies CASSPGAGSIDTQYF.

With respect to this clonotype: Because the CDR3 is missing its conserved closing phenylalanine or tryptophan, this is likely a read error. The V and J genes are TRBV20-1 and TRBJ2-1; D is unresolved. Per the germline V gene, CDR1 is DFQATT and CDR2 is SNEGSKA (reference sequence). V lost 7 bases and J lost 5, with 6 bases in between. The CDR3 has 10 amino acids. For the CDR3, the DNA is TGCAGTGTCCGGCACAATGAGCAGTTCTCC. It encodes CSVRHNEQFS.

This clonotype has more than one count but fewer than ten. V usage is TRBV6-1 and J usage is TRBJ2-7; 9 bases match TRBD1. V lost 2 bases to trimming and J lost 2 bases; unmatched junction nucleotides: 4. Germline V CDR1 and CDR2: MNHNS, SASEGT. The CDR3 length is 15 residues. The CDR3 region is CASSERDRATYEQYV. The DNA for the CDR3 is TGTGCCAGCAGTGAAAGGGACAGGGCCACCTACGAGCAGTACGTC.

In its sample, this clonotype was seen once. A junction boundary mismatches the germline segment, possibly from a read error. The chain links TRBV20-1 to TRBJ2-1, with D unclear. The germline V gene encodes CDR1 DFQATT and CDR2 SNEGSKA (reference sequence). This CDR3 comprises 11 residues. CDR3 nucleotide sequence: TGCAGTGCCCGCCTGGTTAATGAGCAGCTCTTC. Translated: CSARLVNEQLF.

V is TRBV7-9 and J is TRBJ2-1; D is perhaps TRBD2 (5 bases). The V end was cut by 6 bases, the J end by 8 bases, with 14 bases between. Germline CDR1 and CDR2: SEHNR and FQNEAQ (reference sequence). The CDR3 length is 13 residues. The CDR3 nucleotides are TGTGCCAGCAGTTCGAGGGAGTCCTATGAGCAGTTCTTC. Encoded protein: CASSSRESYEQFF.

In this sample, this clonotype turned up a few times. A much larger clone is a single base away; this may be a read error. This rearrangement joins TRBV4-2 to TRBJ2-5; D gene unclear. CDR3 length: 14 residues. Germline V gene lookup returns CDR1 LGHNA and CDR2 YNFKEQ. Here the CDR3 reads CASSQAGNQEIQYF. For the CDR3, the DNA is TGTGCCAGCAGCCAAGCGGGTAACCAAGAGATCCAGTACTTC.

The genes are TRBV12-3 or TRBV12-4 and TRBJ1-6; D is undetermined. The CDR3 totals 12 residues. The V end was cut by 7 bases, the J end by 11 bases, with 12 bases between. The CDR3 bases are TGTGCCAGCATCTCAGAGTTTCCACCCCTCCACTTT. Encoded protein: CASISEFPPLHF.

Notes on this clonotype: The conserved final phenylalanine or tryptophan is absent from the CDR3, which likely points to a read error. This chain joins TRBV6-5 and TRBJ2-5; D remains unclear. The V end lost 5 bases, the J end lost 2 bases, and 15 bases lay between the germline ends. Germline V gene sequence: CDR1 MNHEY, CDR2 SVGAGI. The CDR3 has 15 residues. DNA for the CDR3: TGTGCCAGCAGTCTAGATCCCCTGGGGCAAGAGACCCAGTACTCC. It yields the protein CASSLDPLGQETQYS.

About this clonotype: Relative to the germline gene, one junction end is altered; a read error may explain this. V gene TRBV5-1 combines with J gene TRBJ2-6; no clear D gene. The germline gives CDR1 SGHRS, CDR2 YFSETQ. This CDR3 comprises 17 residues. The CDR3: CASGLAYGDSGANVLTF. The CDR3 DNA reads TGCGCCAGCGGCTTGGCCTATGGGGACTCTGGGGCCAACGTCCTGACTTTC. Full variable domain (rest looked up from reference TRBV5-1 and TRBJ2-6): KAGVTQTPRYLIKTRGQQVTLSCSPISGHRSVSWYQQTPGQGLQFLFEYFSETQRNKGNFPGRFSGRQFSNSRSEMNVSTLELGDSALYLCASGLAYGDSGANVLTFGAGSRLTVL.

A single count supports this clonotype. A much larger clone is a single base away; this may be a read error. The genes are TRBV6-1 and TRBJ1-1; tentatively, D is TRBD1 (6 bases). Germline V gene sequence: CDR1 MNHNS, CDR2 SASEGT. The CDR3 extends over 13 amino acids. The CDR3 here is CASRIQGNSEAFF. CDR3 coding DNA: TGTGCCAGCAGAATTCAGGGGAACAGTGAAGCTTTCTTT.

Details on this clonotype: One junction end does not reproduce the germline sequence, and a read error may be involved. The chain combines TRBV20-1 with TRBJ1-4; D is perhaps TRBD1 (5 bases). CDR3 length: 14 amino acids. CDR1 and CDR2 (germline): DFQATT, SNEGSKA (reference sequence). The CDR3 reads CIARVWGTNEKLFF. The CDR3 DNA follows: TGTATTGCTAGAGTGTGGGGGACTAATGAAAAACTGTTTTTT.

The chain couples TRBV20-1 to TRBJ2-5; TRBD2 might be the D (7 bases). This CDR3 region has 13 residues. V was pared by 5 bases and J by 4 bases, with 14 bases between. Germline CDR1 reads DFQATT; CDR2 reads SNEGSKA (reference sequence). The CDR3 here is CSAGGAGAETQYF. The CDR3 coding sequence is TGCAGTGCTGGGGGGGCAGGGGCAGAGACCCAGTACTTC.

V is TRBV4-2 and J is TRBJ1-2, with D possibly matching TRBD1 (5 bases). Trimming removed 1 base at V and 1 base at J, with 19 bases between. The CDR3 is 18 amino acids. CDR1 is LGHNA, CDR2 YNFKEQ, per germline. As DNA, the CDR3 is TGTGCCAGCAGCCAAGGTTCAGGGTTGACGTCTTATAACTATGGCTACACCTTC. Protein sequence: CASSQGSGLTSYNYGYTF.

About this clonotype itself: This is likely a read error, given that the CDR3 carries no conserved phenylalanine or tryptophan at its end. This sequence joins TRBV29-1 and TRBJ1-2, with 10 positions matching TRBD1. V dropped 6 bases and J dropped 7; count of bases not matched to a gene: 11. CDR1 is SQVTM, CDR2 ANQGSEA, per germline. The CDR3 runs to 14 residues. CDR3: CSVATEGQGSGYTL. The CDR3 DNA reads as TGCAGCGTCGCGACCGAGGGACAGGGGAGTGGCTACACCTTA.

As concerns this clonotype: It may be a read error: a sequence one base away is much more abundant. The chain joins TRBV6-2 or TRBV6-3 to TRBJ2-1, with 11 bases aligning to TRBD1. V gave up 7 bases and J gave up 9 bases; unmatched junction bases: 8. CDR1 and CDR2 from the germline V gene are MNHEY and SVGEGT. The CDR3 extends over 14 amino acids. The CDR3 is CASTLDRGLTEQFF. The CDR3 DNA follows: TGTGCCAGCACCCTGGACAGGGGGCTGACTGAGCAGTTCTTC.

With respect to this clonotype: A read error may account for a junction end that differs from germline. The chain employs TRBV5-1 and TRBJ2-3; D is uncertain. The length of the CDR3 is 14 residues. Per the germline V gene, CDR1 is SGHRS and CDR2 is YFSETQ. The CDR3 DNA follows: TGCGCCAGCAACTTGGCGGATCTCACAGATACGCAGTATTTT. It translates to CASNLADLTDTQYF.

This clonotype has a single count. Mismatch with germline at one junction end may stem from a read error. The chain is built from TRBV12-3 or TRBV12-4 and TRBJ1-5; D is possibly TRBD1 (6 bases). CDR3 length: 16 amino acids. In nucleotides, the CDR3 is TGTGCCAGCAGTTTCTCCGGGAGGGGGGGCGGTCAGCCCCAGAATTTT. Protein sequence: CASSFSGRGGGQPQNF.

The table lists this clonotype with many counts. The rearrangement uses TRBV29-1 and TRBJ2-7; D not resolved. Germline V CDR1 and CDR2: SQVTM, ANQGSEA. This CDR3 contains 13 residues. The V end lost 5 bases, the J end lost 3 bases, and 14 bases lay between the germline ends. CDR3 sequence: CSVLSQENYEQYF. For the CDR3, the DNA is TGCAGCGTTCTGTCCCAGGAGAACTACGAGCAGTACTTC.

As regards this clonotype: The conserved final phenylalanine or tryptophan is absent from the CDR3, which likely points to a read error. V is TRBV5-1 and J is TRBJ1-1; no reliable D call. The V gene's germline CDR1 is SGHRS and CDR2 YFSETQ. This CDR3 has 15 residues. The V end was cut by 4 bases, the J end by 4 bases, with 17 bases between. The CDR3 DNA sequence: TGCGCCAGCAGCCCCGAAGCCTCTATTGTCACTGAAGCTTTCTTA. It is translated as CASSPEASIVTEAFL.

J is TRBJ1-4 and V is TRBV10-3; TRBD1 agrees at 8 bases. CDR1 ENHRY and CDR2 SYGVKD come from the germline V gene. This CDR3 region has 15 residues. Trimming at V came to 3 bases and at J to 8 bases, leaving 8 bases not matched to a gene. Here the CDR3 reads CAISDSQGGEEKLFF. CDR3 nucleotides: TGTGCCATCAGTGACTCACAGGGGGGGGAGGAAAAACTGTTTTTT.